These 8 T cell receptor beta chains were all obtained from the same sample, sequenced in a study of human T cells and chemical hapten exposure. Each CDR3 protein is one row after TCRdb ran MiXCR on the RACE reads. This table holds tens of thousands of distinct CDR3 sequences, more than 8% found once. As for time point: pre-sensitization, week 0. Treatment noted: therapeutic diphenylcyclopropenone sensitization with weekly scalp DPC. This sample comprised whole blood, obtained in connection with sensitization to the hapten diphenylcyclopropenone (DPC). The receptor source for this set is a man aged 40-49 years with alopecia areata. Some clones in this sample may be carry-over from other donors' samples.

This clonotype has just a few counts. The rearrangement uses TRBV20-1 and TRBJ2-2; TRBD2 matches at 9 bases. Trimming at V came to 6 bases and at J to 1 base, leaving 3 bases not matched to a gene. The CDR3 runs to 14 residues. Germline assignment: CDR1 DFQATT and CDR2 SNEGSKA (reference sequence). In DNA, the CDR3 is TGCAGTGCCGTGACTAGCGGGAACACCGGGGAGCTGTTTTTT. The encoded protein is CSAVTSGNTGELFF.

The chain joins TRBV7-8 to TRBJ2-3, with D hard to call. Germline V gene data show CDR1 as SGHVS and CDR2 as FQNEAQ. The V end lost 3 bases, the J end lost 2 bases, and 9 bases lay between the germline ends. This CDR3 has 14 amino acids. The CDR3 sequence is CASSFNPATDTQYF. DNA for the CDR3: TGTGCCAGCAGCTTCAATCCGGCCACAGATACGCAGTATTTT.

This clonotype was recorded many times. The CDR3 sequence is CASSPHGASSGNTIYF. CDR3 in DNA: TGTGCCAGCAGTCCCCACGGGGCCAGCTCTGGAAACACCATATATTTT. J is TRBJ1-3 and V is TRBV12-3 or TRBV12-4; D might be TRBD1 (5 bases). The CDR3 length is 16 residues. The V end was cut by 5 bases, the J end by 0 bases, with 14 bases between.

The chain combines TRBV7-6 with TRBJ1-1, with 10 positions matching TRBD1. The CDR3 contains 16 residues. The ends lost 5 bases at V and 11 bases at J; junction bases unmatched: 17. CDR1 is SGHVS, CDR2 FNYEAQ, per germline. In nucleotides, the CDR3 is TGTGCCAGCAGCGATGTTAGGACAGGGGGATTCTTGACCGCTTTCTTT. Translated, it gives CASSDVRTGGFLTAFF.

The chain couples TRBV7-8 to TRBJ1-1, with a weak D call TRBD1 (6 bases). Germline V gene lookup returns CDR1 SGHVS and CDR2 FQNEAQ. Trimming removed 5 bases from V and 4 bases from J, with 14 bases in between. The CDR3 runs 14 residues. This CDR3 is CASSQGIVRTEAFF. The CDR3 DNA reads as TGTGCCAGCAGCCAGGGGATAGTACGCACTGAAGCTTTCTTT.

At least ten counts were recorded for this clonotype. The V gene is TRBV7-6, the J gene TRBJ2-1; no reliable D call. Germline CDR1 SGHVS, CDR2 FNYEAQ. CDR3 length: 16 amino acids. With 1 base removed from V and 0 bases from J, the gap between germline ends came to 10 bases. The CDR3 nucleotides read TGTGCCAGCAGCTTAGGGGCGACTGTCTCCTACAATGAGCAGTTCTTC. Translated, it gives CASSLGATVSYNEQFF.

The chain has TRBV29-1 and TRBJ2-3; D is possibly TRBD1 (5 bases). From germline, CDR1 is SQVTM and CDR2 ANQGSEA. The CDR3 runs to 14 residues. With 4 bases removed from V and 8 bases from J, the gap between germline ends came to 19 bases. The CDR3 loop reads CSVGKQAVISTQYF. For the CDR3, the DNA is TGCAGCGTTGGTAAACAGGCAGTTATCAGTACGCAGTATTTT.

The CDR3 loop is CSARPTGGTGNTIYF. CDR3 DNA sequence: TGCAGTGCTAGGCCGACAGGGGGCACTGGAAACACCATATATTTT. J is TRBJ1-3 and V is TRBV20-1, with TRBD1 matching 10 bases. CDR1 and CDR2 from the germline V gene are DFQATT and SNEGSKA (reference sequence). This CDR3 has 15 residues. Unmatched junction bases numbered 4, after V lost 3 bases and J lost 2 bases.